A single sample is the source of the 31 T cell receptor beta chains below, sequenced in a study of T cells in Graves' hyperthyroidism and ophthalmopathy (dated by TCRdb to between 2019 and 2020). The method was multiplex PCR. Sequenced on an Illumina HiSeq 2000. TCR beta CDR3 regions were amplified from RNA transcripts. A first-round RT-PCR of the TCR CDR3 used the HTBI primer set with the Qiagen OneStep RT-PCR kit. The public reads were reanalyzed by TCRdb: fastp trimming at Q25, MiXCR alignment, in-frame beta chains only. Entries that share a CDR3 protein sequence are merged under the most common genes and DNA. For this sample there are approximately 220,000 distinct CDR3 sequences; around 18% appear just once. The biggest ten clones account for roughly 44% of the sample. The sample consisted of blood. These receptors all come from a man aged 35-49 years with Graves' hyperthyroidism.

DNA for the CDR3: TGCAGTGCTGCCAGGACAGGGAGCTCCTACGAGCAGTACTTC. This gives the protein CSAARTGSSYEQYF. The chain uses TRBV20-1 and TRBJ2-7; TRBD1 aligns across 8 bases. Germline V gene data show CDR1 as DFQATT and CDR2 as SNEGSKA (reference sequence). The J segment lost 0 bases and the V segment lost 5 bases, leaving 6 bases of the junction unmatched. CDR3 size: 14 residues.

The chain links TRBV12-3 or TRBV12-4 to TRBJ1-5; a possible D gene is TRBD1 (6 bases). V dropped 8 bases and J dropped 1 base, with 24 bases sitting between them. This CDR3 spans 18 amino acids. This CDR3 reads CASEGEGLSVKSNQPQHF. In nucleotides, the CDR3 is TGTGCCAGCGAGGGGGAGGGGCTAAGTGTGAAGAGCAATCAGCCCCAGCATTTT.

This clonotype was picked up many times. The chain combines TRBV5-1 with TRBJ2-1, with a tentative D call TRBD2 (6 bases). Germline-derived CDR1 and CDR2 are SGHRS and YFSETQ. Trimming stripped 3 bases from V and 1 base from J, with 8 bases between. The CDR3 contains 14 residues. CDR3 bases: TGCGCCAGCAGCTGGGGGGAATCCTACAATGAGCAGTTCTTC. Translating gives CASSWGESYNEQFF.

The sample holds many counts of this clonotype. The V gene is TRBV3-1, the J gene TRBJ1-5; tentatively, D is TRBD1 (5 bases). The CDR3 sequence is 13 residues long. Trimming removed 4 bases at V and 7 bases at J, with 11 bases between. Looked up from germline, CDR1 is LGHDT and CDR2 is YNNKEL (reference sequence). CDR3 in amino acids: CASSPGNGQPQHF. The CDR3 DNA is TGTGCCAGCAGCCCAGGGAATGGACAGCCCCAGCATTTT.

Details on this clonotype: A read error may produce the germline difference seen at one junction end. The J gene is TRBJ1-2, the V gene TRBV7-8; TRBD1 might be the D (5 bases). CDR1 and CDR2 (germline): SGHVS, FQNEAQ. The CDR3 sequence is 13 residues long. CDR3: CGVGGRLNYGYTF. CDR3 nucleotide sequence: TGCGGGGTGGGGGGGAGACTTAACTATGGCTACACCTTC.

This clonotype was seen a few times. This chain uses TRBV6-1 with TRBJ1-3; D unclear. Germline V gene sequence: CDR1 MNHNS, CDR2 SASEGT. The CDR3 contains 15 residues. The V end lost 6 bases, the J end lost 1 base, and 13 bases lay between the germline ends. This CDR3 is CASRVPGASGNTIYF. CDR3 in DNA: TGTGCCAGCAGAGTTCCGGGAGCATCTGGAAACACCATATATTTT.

This CDR3 reads CASSPGQSNEQYF. The CDR3 DNA is TGTGCCAGCAGCCCTGGACAGTCCAACGAGCAGTACTTC. V usage is TRBV9 and J usage is TRBJ2-7, with TRBD1 as a possible D gene (6 bases). CDR1 is SGDLS, CDR2 YYNGEE, per germline. The V end was cut by 4 bases, the J end by 5 bases, with 13 bases between. The CDR3 loop spans 13 amino acids.

This clonotype was observed a few times. This chain joins TRBV28 and TRBJ1-2; tentatively, D is TRBD1 (5 bases). This CDR3 region has 13 residues. CDR1 and CDR2 from the germline V gene are MDHEN and SYDVKM. V was cut by 11 bases and J by 1 base, with 14 bases left in between. CDR3 DNA: TGTGCCTCCGGGGGAGCATATAACTATGGCTACACCTTC. Amino acid sequence: CASGGAYNYGYTF.

This clonotype was seen many times. This chain links TRBV6-1 with TRBJ1-6; no clear D gene. This CDR3 is built from 14 residues. Per germline, CDR1 MNHNS and CDR2 SASEGT. With 5 bases removed from V and 10 bases from J, the gap between germline ends came to 15 bases. The CDR3 bases are TGTGCCAGCAGTTCAGTGGCCGTCGGATCACCCCTCCACTTT. Translating it yields CASSSVAVGSPLHF.

This clonotype was counted many times. The CDR3 loop is CASTPRDPSAGELFF. DNA of the CDR3: TGTGCCAGCACCCCCCGGGACCCCTCGGCCGGGGAGCTGTTTTTT. V gene TRBV2 combines with J gene TRBJ2-2; D may be TRBD1 or TRBD2 (5 bases each). The length of the CDR3 is 15 residues. CDR1 SNHLY and CDR2 FYNNEI come from the germline V gene. V was shortened by 7 bases and J by 6 bases, with 18 bases between the two germline ends.

This clonotype has ten or more counts. The chain is built from TRBV20-1 and TRBJ1-6; perhaps TRBD1 as D (5 bases). Germline assignment: CDR1 DFQATT and CDR2 SNEGSKA (reference sequence). The CDR3 is 17 residues long. V was shortened by 0 bases and J by 4 bases, with 16 bases between the two germline ends. This CDR3 reads CSARDLVRGNYNSPLHF. Written as DNA, the CDR3 is TGCAGTGCTAGAGATCTCGTACGGGGCAATTATAATTCACCCCTCCACTTT.

This clonotype was observed many times. This chain links TRBV7-8 with TRBJ1-1, with D tentatively TRBD1 (5 bases). The V end was cut by 3 bases, the J end by 5 bases, with 16 bases between. The CDR3 consists of 15 residues. The germline CDR1 and CDR2 sequences are SGHVS and FQNEAQ. Here the CDR3 reads CASSFPGTLRTEAFF. The CDR3 coding sequence is TGTGCCAGCAGCTTTCCCGGGACCCTACGGACTGAAGCTTTCTTT.

This clonotype came up many times. The chain joins TRBV18 to TRBJ1-1; D is possibly TRBD1 (5 bases). Deletions cut 6 bases from V and 1 base from J, with 9 bases between. Germline loops: CDR1 KGHSH, CDR2 LQKENI. This CDR3 contains 13 residues. This CDR3 is CASSEQANTEAFF. The CDR3 DNA sequence: TGTGCCAGCTCGGAACAGGCGAACACTGAAGCTTTCTTT.

This clonotype was found many times. The rearrangement links TRBV2 to TRBJ2-3, with 12 bases that match TRBD2. Germline V gene sequence: CDR1 SNHLY, CDR2 FYNNEI. There are 16 residues in the CDR3. V gave up 9 bases and J gave up 1 base; unmatched junction bases: 8. The CDR3 DNA reads TGTGCCAGGGGGGCTAGCGGGGGGGTGGGCACAGATACGCAGTATTTT. Translation: CARGASGGVGTDTQYF.

The chain couples TRBV6-1 to TRBJ1-4, with D unresolved. The V end lost 9 bases, the J end lost 8 bases, and 22 bases lay between the germline ends. In germline, CDR1 is MNHNS, CDR2 SASEGT. This CDR3 has 15 amino acids. The CDR3: CASSRDRGPLEKLFF. The CDR3 region has the DNA TGTGCCAGTAGCCGCGATCGAGGACCGCTAGAAAAACTGTTTTTT.

The sample holds a few counts of this clonotype. The J gene is TRBJ1-5, the V gene TRBV6-2 or TRBV6-3, with D perhaps TRBD1 (6 bases). V lost 4 bases and J lost 6, with 13 bases in between. Germline CDR1 is MNHEY and CDR2 is SVGEGT. This CDR3 is built from 14 residues. The CDR3 DNA follows: TGTGCCAGCAGTTCAGGGGTGGAAGGTCAGCCCCAGCATTTT. The encoded protein is CASSSGVEGQPQHF.

This clonotype was detected only once. V usage is TRBV12-3 or TRBV12-4 and J usage is TRBJ1-2; D might be TRBD1 (6 bases). The V end was cut by 7 bases, the J end by 8 bases, with 17 bases between. CDR3 length: 13 residues. DNA of the CDR3: TGTGCCAGCACCCCCGCGGGGGCGAGGGGCTACACCTTC. It is translated as CASTPAGARGYTF.

This chain connects TRBV9 to TRBJ2-2, with TRBD1 identical over 12 bases. Germline V CDR1 and CDR2: SGDLS, YYNGEE. V shed 3 bases and J 7 bases; nucleotides not matched to a gene: 4. This CDR3 is built from 15 residues. The CDR3, as DNA: TGTGCCAGCAGCGAGGGGACAGGGGGCCTCGGGGAGCTGTTTTTT. Translated: CASSEGTGGLGELFF. Full variable domain (remainder filled in from reference TRBV9 and TRBJ2-2): DSGVTQTPKHLITATGQRVTLRCSPRSGDLSVYWYQQSLDQGLQFLIQYYNGEERAKGNILERFSAQQFPDLHSELNLSSLELGDSALYFCASSEGTGGLGELFFGEGSRLTVL.

The rearrangement uses TRBV20-1 and TRBJ1-5, with D uncertain. CDR1 and CDR2 (germline): DFQATT, SNEGSKA (reference sequence). Trimming pared 0 bases from V and 0 bases from J, leaving 0 bases between. This CDR3 has 12 residues. The CDR3 region is CSARDSNQPQHF. DNA of the CDR3: TGCAGTGCTAGAGATAGCAATCAGCCCCAGCATTTT.

There are many counts of this clonotype. The J gene is TRBJ2-3, the V gene TRBV7-3, with 12 bases matching TRBD1. The trim removed 3 bases at V and 3 bases at J, leaving 22 bases unmatched. This CDR3 comprises 22 residues. The germline gives CDR1 SGHTA, CDR2 FQGTGA. Here the CDR3 reads CASSLAPPTGTGGRGRTDTQYF. DNA of the CDR3: TGTGCCAGCAGCTTGGCCCCCCCCACCGGGACAGGGGGCCGGGGGAGAACAGATACGCAGTATTTT.

This clonotype occurred many times. The V and J genes are TRBV18 and TRBJ1-1, with D perhaps matching TRBD1 (5 bases). Trimming pared 3 bases from V and 5 bases from J, leaving 13 bases between. CDR3 length: 14 amino acids. Per germline, CDR1 KGHSH and CDR2 LQKENI. The CDR3 reads CASSPEAGRTEAFF. Here the CDR3 DNA reads TGTGCCAGCTCACCGGAAGCAGGGAGGACTGAAGCTTTCTTT.

About this clonotype itself: A much larger clone lies a single base off, so this may be a read error. The V gene is TRBV5-1, the J gene TRBJ2-7; D not resolved. The germline V and J ends were trimmed by 0 bases and 6 bases, with 4 bases remaining between them. The CDR3 length is 11 residues. Germline V gene data show CDR1 as SGHRS and CDR2 as YFSETQ. CDR3 loop: CASSLECEQYF. For the CDR3, the DNA is TGCGCCAGCAGCTTGGAGTGCGAGCAGTACTTC.

This clonotype was seen a handful of times. The genes are TRBV20-1 and TRBJ1-5, with D possibly matching TRBD1 (6 bases). Per the germline V gene, CDR1 is DFQATT and CDR2 is SNEGSKA (reference sequence). V was clipped by 6 bases and J by 11 bases, with 17 bases between them. CDR3 size: 12 residues. As DNA, the CDR3 is TGCAGTGCCCGCGGTGGGAGGGGGGCCCAGCATTTT. It translates to CSARGGRGAQHF.

V and J are TRBV28 and TRBJ2-3; D gene uncertain. The CDR3 consists of 12 residues. Trimming left V 3 bases short and J 8 bases short, with 9 bases between. Germline lookup yields CDR1 MDHEN and CDR2 SYDVKM. The CDR3 coding sequence is TGTGCCAGCAGTTTGCTCAGAACTACGCAGTATTTT. Protein sequence: CASSLLRTTQYF.

The J gene is TRBJ2-1, the V gene TRBV30, with TRBD2 as a possible D gene (5 bases). Trimming took 2 bases from V and 8 from J, leaving 16 bases between them. Germline assignment: CDR1 GTSNPN and CDR2 SVGIG (reference sequence). The length of the CDR3 is 14 residues. The CDR3 is CAWSPLGVVYEQFF. The DNA of the CDR3 is TGTGCCTGGAGTCCACTAGGAGTAGTCTATGAGCAGTTCTTC.

There are many counts of this clonotype. The chain couples TRBV2 to TRBJ2-7, with 10 bases that match TRBD1. CDR1 and CDR2 (germline): SNHLY, FYNNEI. This CDR3 spans 13 amino acids. V was clipped by 9 bases and J by 6 bases; unmatched bases: 8. CDR3 in DNA: TGTGCCAGTTGGGACAGGGGTTCGGGCGAGCAGTACTTC. It is translated as CASWDRGSGEQYF.

In this sample, this clonotype turned up many times. The rearrangement links TRBV6-2 or TRBV6-3 to TRBJ1-2, with D possibly being TRBD1 (5 bases). The length of the CDR3 is 12 residues. V was cut by 2 bases and J by 7 bases, with 8 bases left in between. In germline, CDR1 is MNHEY, CDR2 SVGEGT. CDR3 in amino acids: CASSYAGLGYTF. As DNA, the CDR3 is TGTGCCAGCAGTTACGCGGGGCTTGGCTACACCTTC.

This clonotype showed up just a few times. The rearrangement links TRBV7-9 to TRBJ1-2; 7 bases fit TRBD1. V gave up 1 base and J gave up 8 bases; unmatched junction bases: 4. The CDR3 covers 13 residues. The germline gives CDR1 SEHNR, CDR2 FQNEAQ (reference sequence). This chain's CDR3 is CASSLEGGRGYTF. The CDR3 DNA sequence: TGTGCCAGCAGCTTAGAAGGGGGCAGGGGCTACACCTTC.

The V and J genes are TRBV6-1 and TRBJ1-6; D call uncertain. Germline CDR1 reads MNHNS; CDR2 reads SASEGT. V lost 1 base and J 13 bases, leaving 11 bases between the germline ends. CDR3 length: 13 residues. The CDR3 DNA follows: TGTGCCAGCAGTGAAGAGCCACCGGGCCCCCTCCACTTT. Translation: CASSEEPPGPLHF.

This clonotype was recorded at least ten times. The chain recombines TRBV20-1 with TRBJ2-1, with 11 positions matching TRBD2. The CDR3 is made up of 15 amino acids. V shed 3 bases and J 4 bases; nucleotides not matched to a gene: 5. Germline loops: CDR1 DFQATT, CDR2 SNEGSKA (reference sequence). The CDR3 DNA is TGCAGTGCTAGGGTTAGCGGGGGGGCATACAATGAGCAGTTCTTC. Protein product: CSARVSGGAYNEQFF.

This clonotype was recorded a few times. The chain joins TRBV10-3 to TRBJ2-3; the match to TRBD1 covers 10 bases. Germline CDR1 and CDR2: ENHRY and SYGVKD. The ends lost 6 bases at V and 5 bases at J; junction bases unmatched: 5. The CDR3 sequence is 14 residues long. The DNA of the CDR3 is TGTGCCATCAGCGGACAGGGGGGTAGAGATACGCAGTATTTT. Amino acid sequence: CAISGQGGRDTQYF.